The sequence of this TCR beta chain was determined in a study of technical replicates of blood from several donors. The sample holds one count of this clone. Profiled with immunoSEQ multiplex PCR; TCRdb holds only in-frame clones, not every one. Altogether 65,000 to 70,000 clones are present, 75% to 90% being singletons, with the ten largest covering 4% to 5%. CDR1 LGHNA and CDR2 YSLEER come from the germline V gene. The CDR3 contains 19 residues. The J segment lost 1 base and the V segment lost 0 bases, leaving 9 bases of the junction unmatched. This receptor was obtained from a human donor in good health. Some clones in this sample may be carry-over from other donors' samples. Material: PBMCs. The chain carries TRBV4-3 and TRBJ2-4; 10 bases are shared with TRBD2. The CDR3 loop reads CASSQDSLAGQVAKNIQYF. The CDR3 DNA is TGCGCCAGCAGCCAAGATTCACTAGCGGGACAAGTGGCCAAAAACATTCAGTACTTC.